Listed here is a single T cell receptor beta chain. Its antigen is currently not known. Within one base of it there is no much larger clone, and no base qualities were kept. The data are from a study of blood T cells in healthy people across ages (dated by TCRdb to between 2015 and 2016). About the study as a whole: In model experiments, roughly one uniquely barcoded TCR beta cDNA molecule per two T cells was captured by template switching. Age-related changes in TCR beta repertoire diversity were measured in the study by deep sequencing normalized with unique cDNA molecular identifiers. For two donors (one aged 18 to 30 and one aged 80 or older), the study analyzed two additional independent replicas of 1 million unique cDNA reads from the same blood draw. To avoid experimental bias, donors of different ages were distributed randomly across sequencing lanes. Four age groups were formed from the donors: young (average approximately 15 years), middle-aged (approximately 40), aged (about 62) and long-lived (82).

To prepare the library, 5' RACE was applied. The run used an Illumina HiSeq 2500. A second PCR of roughly 7 to 12 cycles was run with a J-beta primer mix and a sample-barcoded 5' primer. A template-switch 5' adaptor carrying 12 random nucleotides introduced a unique molecular identifier onto each TCR beta cDNA molecule. Each sample yielded at least 2.5 million CDR3-containing paired-end reads. The Mint cDNA synthesis kit, primed by a TRBC-specific oligonucleotide, was used to synthesize first-strand cDNA from all RNA. Following uracil-DNA glycosylase treatment, a first 18-cycle PCR with universal primers M1SS and BC2_uni_R was performed on all cDNA. As for the original processing: Each sample was normalized by randomly selecting 1 million high-quality reads, each carrying a distinct molecular identifier. Instead of being binned into consensus sequences, reads that shared molecular identifiers were thrown out. MiTCR, with a Q25 quality threshold and the strictest error-elimination algorithm, was used for CDR3 identification, clonotype clustering and error correction. A nonparametric unseen species model with Euler transformation was used to estimate lower-bound total TCR beta diversity. The public sequencing data were trimmed at Q25 with fastp and processed into clonotypes with MiXCR by TCRdb, which kept only in-frame beta chains. Every distinct CDR3 protein forms one entry, paired with its most common genes and DNA. The V and J calls follow TCRdb's processing rather than the paper's. For this sample the table gives some 1.4 million distinct CDR3 sequences, of which approximately 38% were detected only once. Approximately 7.9% of the sample is held by the ten biggest clonotypes.

The germline V gene gives CDR1 as MNHNS and CDR2 as SASEGT. From the cysteine through the phenylalanine, the CDR3 covers 15 amino acids. Of all the DNA, just the CDR3 is kept, 45 bases in frame from base 1. What the study reported, not specific to this receptor: Because profiling used bulk unsorted PBMCs, naive and antigen-experienced compartments could not be compared conclusively. There was a strong correlation between observed TCR beta diversity and the percentage of naive T cells measured by flow cytometry. Compared with the aged group, the long-lived group had more naive CD4+ T cells, fewer expanded clones and increased TCR diversity, suggesting age selection. Because the CMV infection status of the donors was unknown, age-related changes in expanded clonotypes may potentially have been confounded. Estimates of total diversity based on one million sequenced T cells were regarded as lower bounds and as underestimates. As age increased, observed TCR beta diversity per million T cells dropped in a roughly linear way, and a significant reduction was already evident by age 40.

The 39 donors, aged about 6 to 100 years, were systemically healthy Caucasian individuals from Russia. Approximately 9 milliliters of peripheral blood were collected from each donor into EDTA-treated Vacutainer tubes. PBMCs were isolated by Ficoll-Paque density-gradient centrifugation, with at least 6 million obtained per sample. Trizol reagent was used to extract total RNA from the PBMCs, yielding at least 5 micrograms per sample. For every donor, flow cytometry on a PBMC aliquot measured the percentage of naive CD45RAhigh/CD27high T cells. This TCR was sampled from a young woman in good health. The sequenced material came from blood. Recombination connected TRBV6-1 to TRBJ2-1; TRBD1 matches 10 bases in the middle. The DNA end favors TRBJ2-7, so the J call may be wrong. The nucleotide sequence reads as follows: TGTGCCAGCAGGGGTCCCGGGACAGGGGCCTACGAGCAGTACTTC. It translates to CASRGPGTGAYEQYF.